The following is a T cell receptor (beta chain) sequence with its context. Its antigen remains unidentified. This entry belongs to a study of beta chain features in type 1 diabetes. Study information: Age, gender, cell numbers and subset yield matched between patients and controls. All samples together contributed 100 million to 120 million sorted cells for examination.

Findings and limits, study-wide: cDNA-based sequencing might over-represent cells highly expressing TCR. TCRB CDR3s were moderately but significantly shorter in Type 1 diabetes patients in all four CD4+ subsets. The naive, central memory and Treg TCRB repertoires looked more alike in patients than they did in healthy donors.

Germline V lookup: CDR1 SQVTM, CDR2 ANQGSEA. V was pared by 4 bases and J by 7 bases, with 6 bases of the junction left unmatched. This CDR3 region has 13 residues. As every portion of the isolated RNA was reverse transcribed, the sequencing read expressed TCRB transcripts. Sequenced by immunoSEQ multiplex PCR; TCRdb stores in-frame clones only, minus some. The data show 25,000 to 30,000 clones, 65% seen once. The V call is TRBV29-1, the J call TRBJ1-4; TRBD1 matches 7 bases. This TCR was sampled from a woman aged 30 to 39 with type 1 diabetes. Sequences were obtained from Tregs from blood. The DNA of the CDR3 is TGCAGCGTTGGAGGGGGCGAAATTGAAAAACTGTTTTTT. This sequence encodes CSVGGGEIEKLFF.